The T cell receptor (beta chain) under discussion was sequenced for a study of CD8+CD57+ T cells in acquired aplastic anemia. Study context: The sorted CD4+ and CD8+ cells yielded an average about 3.5 ug of DNA.

A word on this clonotype: What it recognizes is unknown. The junction differs from germline at one of its ends, possibly a read error.

TCR beta VDJ and CDR3 were profiled, and genomic DNA was the template. TCRdb re-analysed the reads in MiXCR, keeping a single row per CDR3 protein. In the table there are nearly 60,000 distinct CDR3 sequences, roughly three fifths of which are singletons. In germline, CDR1 is LNHDA, CDR2 SQIVND (reference sequence). CDR3 length equals 18 residues. Study-wide results and caveats: Between the patient and control groups, CD8+ Simpson's diversity did not differ significantly.

Those patients picked for sequencing had displayed CD8+CD57+ cell expansion on flow cytometry. Acquired aplastic anemia of severe grade affected all patients. The specimen sequenced was sorted CD4+, CD8+, or CD8+CD57+ T cells (not recorded which) from PBMCs. The origin of this receptor is a human donor with aplastic anemia. This chain links TRBV19 with TRBJ2-5; a weak D match, TRBD2 (6 bases). The CDR3 nucleotides read TGTGACAGTAGTATTGGGGGTCAGGGAGAGGGACTCCAAGAGGCCCAGTACTTC. Translating gives CDSSIGGQGEGLQEAQYF.